This TCR beta chain was obtained from a study of control samples from healthy donors and cancer patients. Germline lookup yields CDR1 MGHRA and CDR2 YSYEKL. The V gene end was trimmed by 0 bases and the J gene end by 5 bases; junction bases not matched to a gene: 13. The CDR3 spans 18 residues. In this sample, this clone turned up a few times. Sequenced by immunoSEQ multiplex PCR; TCRdb stores in-frame clones only, minus some. The sample records about 130,000 clones, roughly 86% being singletons. This receptor was taken from a man aged 50 to 59 with head and neck cancer. The sample consisted of PBMCs. This chain links TRBV4-1 with TRBJ2-1; 7 bases are shared with TRBD1. CDR3 sequence reads: CASSQEGVARGWDNEQFF. CDR3 coding DNA: TGCGCCAGCAGCCAAGAAGGGGTGGCCAGGGGGTGGGACAATGAGCAGTTCTTC.